The rows below give T cell receptor beta chains drawn from one sample of a study of molecular identifiers for immune sequencing clone quantification. Via MiXCR, TCRdb re-called the PCR reads, giving one row per CDR3 protein. The sample shows a few hundred thousand distinct CDR3 sequences, 24% of them seen only once. Sequencing used naive CD8+ T cells from blood, with Jurkat cell RNA spiked in. These receptors all stem from a human donor in good health. Some libraries in this study had Jurkat cell RNA spiked in. Each CDR3 is given with its conserved first and last residue. D genes are given only for firm matches. A clone size is listed for some rows: how often the clone was seen (once, few, many), or a class if it is expanded.

cdr3_length	v_call	clone_size	d_call	j_call	cdr3_nt	cdr3_aa
15	TRBV6-6	-	-	TRBJ2-2	TGTGCCAGCAGTTACTCCCAGAGGAACACCGGGGAGCTGTTTTTT	CASSYSQRNTGELFF
16	TRBV20-1	few	TRBD2	TRBJ2-3	TGCAGTGCTTCGGGACTAGCGGGAGTATCGGCAGATACGCAGTATTTT	CSASGLAGVSADTQYF
14	TRBV6-6	few	TRBD2	TRBJ2-7	TGTGCCAGCAGTTACTCAACGGGAGGCCACGAGCAGTACTTC	CASSYSTGGHEQYF
14	TRBV6-6	-	TRBD2	TRBJ2-3	TGTGCCAGCAAACGGGAGGTGCAATGGGATACGCAGTATTTT	CASKREVQWDTQYF
16	TRBV24-1	many	-	TRBJ2-2	TGTGCCACCAGTGATTCACGGACAATGAACACCGGGGAGCTGTTTTTT	CATSDSRTMNTGELFF
15	TRBV27	-	TRBD1	TRBJ2-3	TGTGCCAGCACTCCGACAGGGACAACCTCGGATACGCAGTATTTT	CASTPTGTTSDTQYF
16	TRBV4-1	few	-	TRBJ1-1	TGCGCCAGCAGCCAAGAGAGGACGGAGATGGGTGCTGAAGCTTTCTTT	CASSQERTEMGAEAFF
13	TRBV7-2	many	-	TRBJ2-3	TGTGCCAGCAGCTTAGGGTACACAGATACGCAGTATTTT	CASSLGYTDTQYF
11	TRBV12-3/TRBV12-4	many	-	TRBJ1-1	TGTGCCAGCAGTTTAGCCCCTGAAGCTTTCTTT	CASSLAPEAFF
15	TRBV11-2	-	-	TRBJ2-1	TGTGCCAGCAGCTCACCGGACAGTTCCTACAATGAGCAGTTCTTC	CASSSPDSSYNEQFF
15	TRBV13	few	TRBD2	TRBJ2-1	TGTGCCACCCAAGACGGGGCGGGAGGTGAGAATGAGCAGTTCTTC	CATQDGAGGENEQFF
13	TRBV20-1	many	-	TRBJ2-7	TGCAGTGCTAGAGGACTGAATTCCTACGAGCAGTACTTC	CSARGLNSYEQYF
17	TRBV6-5	-	TRBD1	TRBJ1-4	TGTGCCAGCAGCCAGAAACTTACCGGGACAGGCCTTGAAAAACTGTTTTTT	CASSQKLTGTGLEKLFF